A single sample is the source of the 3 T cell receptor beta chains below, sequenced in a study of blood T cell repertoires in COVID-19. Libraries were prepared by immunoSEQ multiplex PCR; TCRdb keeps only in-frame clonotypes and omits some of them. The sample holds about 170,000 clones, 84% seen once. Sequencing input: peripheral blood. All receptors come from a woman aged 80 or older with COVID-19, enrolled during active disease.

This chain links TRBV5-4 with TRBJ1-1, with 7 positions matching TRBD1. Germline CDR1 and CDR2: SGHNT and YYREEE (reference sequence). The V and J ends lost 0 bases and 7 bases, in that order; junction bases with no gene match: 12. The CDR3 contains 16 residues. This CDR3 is CASSLGSGGRWSEAFF. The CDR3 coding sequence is TGTGCCAGCAGCTTGGGTTCAGGGGGGCGCTGGAGTGAAGCTTTCTTT.

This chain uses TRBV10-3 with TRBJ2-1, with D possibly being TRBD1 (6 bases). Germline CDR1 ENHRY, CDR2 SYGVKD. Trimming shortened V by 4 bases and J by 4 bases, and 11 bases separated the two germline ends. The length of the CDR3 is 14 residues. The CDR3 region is CAISVRDIYNEQFF. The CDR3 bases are TGTGCCATCAGTGTCCGGGACATATACAATGAGCAGTTCTTC.

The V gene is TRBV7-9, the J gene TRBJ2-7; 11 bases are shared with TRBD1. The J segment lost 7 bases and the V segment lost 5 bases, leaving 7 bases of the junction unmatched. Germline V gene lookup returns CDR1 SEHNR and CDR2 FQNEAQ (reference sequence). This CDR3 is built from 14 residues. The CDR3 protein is CASSLRTGGGEQYF. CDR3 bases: TGTGCCAGCAGCCTCCGGACAGGGGGCGGAGAGCAGTACTTC.